Each of the 30 T cell receptor beta chains below was sequenced from the same sample in a study of cytomegalovirus exposure and HLA in healthy donors. The primer mix had 60 Vbeta and 13 Jbeta primers. Here immunoSEQ multiplex PCR was the method, and the copy in TCRdb shows in-frame clones only, minus some. The sample records around 110,000 clones, 75% to 85% being singletons. The source material was PBMCs. Receptors originate from a man aged 25-40 years in good health and CMV-seropositive.

This clone has a handful of counts. The chain employs TRBV7-8 and TRBJ2-7, with TRBD2 identical over 7 bases. The CDR3 contains 17 residues. Losses at the gene ends were 1 base for V and 1 base for J; bases not matched to a gene: 10. Germline lookup yields CDR1 SGHVS and CDR2 FQNEAQ. The CDR3 loop is CASSLVGSGGRSYEQYF. Written as DNA, the CDR3 is TGTGCCAGCAGCTTAGTGGGGTCGGGGGGACGTTCCTACGAGCAGTACTTC.

This clone was observed a few times. This chain links TRBV5-4 with TRBJ1-4; TRBD1 matches 8 bases. Germline CDR1 SGHNT, CDR2 YYREEE (reference sequence). The CDR3 loop spans 14 amino acids. V was pared by 2 bases and J by 8 bases, with 5 bases of the junction left unmatched. The DNA of the CDR3 is TGTGCCAGCAGCTTACCAGGGGGCCAGGAAAAACTGTTTTTT. Its protein product is CASSLPGGQEKLFF.

CDR3 sequence: CASSYRAVNEQFF. The CDR3 DNA follows: TGTGCCAGCAGTTACCGAGCGGTGAATGAGCAGTTCTTC. The chain is built from TRBV6-6 and TRBJ2-1, with TRBD2 as a possible D gene (5 bases). Germline V gene sequence: CDR1 MNHNY, CDR2 SVGAGI (reference sequence). The CDR3 is 13 residues long. Deletions cut 2 bases from V and 7 bases from J, with 9 bases between.

This chain joins TRBV7-9 and TRBJ2-4, with a possible D match to TRBD2 (5 bases). Trimming took 5 bases from V and 0 from J, leaving 14 bases between them. CDR3 length: 16 residues. The germline V gene encodes CDR1 SEHNR and CDR2 FQNEAQ (reference sequence). Here the CDR3 DNA reads TGTGCCAGCAGCCCGATAATGGGGAGAGCCAAAAACATTCAGTACTTC. Its translation: CASSPIMGRAKNIQYF.

The chain joins TRBV9 to TRBJ1-2, with D possibly TRBD1 on 5 matching bases. In germline, CDR1 is SGDLS, CDR2 YYNGEE. V lost 0 bases to trimming and J lost 3 bases, with 12 bases between them. The CDR3 is made up of 15 amino acids. CDR3 DNA: TGTGCCAGCAGCGTAGTTCAGGGTATCGACTATGGCTACACCTTC. Translating it yields CASSVVQGIDYGYTF.

This chain uses TRBV7-2 with TRBJ2-5; TRBD1 is a possible D gene (5 bases). The J call may not be correct, given that the DNA end is closer to TRBJ2-7. The germline V gene encodes CDR1 SGHTA and CDR2 FQGNSA. The CDR3 is 15 amino acids. The CDR3 bases are TGTGCCAGCAGCTTGAGGTCGTTCAGGGACTACGAGCAGTACTTC. Its protein is CASSLRSFRDYEQYF.

This clone was found once. The chain couples TRBV29-1 to TRBJ2-3, with 12 nucleotides matching TRBD2. V was clipped by 6 bases and J by 6 bases; unmatched bases: 10. The germline V gene has CDR1 SQVTM and CDR2 ANQGSEA. The length of the CDR3 is 15 residues. The CDR3 DNA sequence: TGCAGCGTCCGTGGACTAGCGGGATTTTTTGATACGCAGTATTTT. This sequence encodes CSVRGLAGFFDTQYF.

The chain is built from TRBV5-6 and TRBJ1-6; D not certain. CDR1 and CDR2 from the germline V gene are SGHDT and YYEEEE. The CDR3 contains 14 residues. Between the trimmed V and J ends, which lost 0 bases and 6 bases, there was a span of 7 bases. The CDR3, as DNA: TGTGCCAGCAGCTTGGGAGGATTTAATTCACCCCTCCACTTT. Residues: CASSLGGFNSPLHF.

The rearrangement uses TRBV5-6 and TRBJ1-1; 9 nucleotides align to TRBD1. The CDR3 has 12 amino acids. The J segment lost 5 bases and the V segment lost 9 bases, leaving 5 bases of the junction unmatched. CDR1 and CDR2 (germline): SGHDT, YYEEEE. In DNA, the CDR3 is TGTGCCACCTCCGGGACAGGGACTGAAGCTTTCTTT. This sequence encodes CATSGTGTEAFF.

The chain carries TRBV30 and TRBJ1-2; D may be TRBD1 (6 bases). Germline values: CDR1 GTSNPN, CDR2 SVGIG (reference sequence). This CDR3 has 12 residues. V was trimmed by 4 bases and J by 5 bases, leaving 11 bases between them. The CDR3 spells CAWTGVGYGYTF. CDR3 nucleotide sequence: TGTGCCTGGACAGGGGTCGGGTATGGCTACACCTTC.

The chain couples TRBV10-3 to TRBJ1-5; 9 nucleotides align to TRBD1. Germline assignment: CDR1 ENHRY and CDR2 SYGVKD. Trimming took 6 bases from V and 5 from J; bases not matched to a gene: 14. CDR3 length: 17 amino acids. CDR3 sequence: CAISGGPTGGADQPQHF. CDR3 coding DNA: TGTGCCATCAGCGGGGGTCCTACAGGGGGCGCGGATCAGCCCCAGCATTTT.

V usage is TRBV5-6 and J usage is TRBJ2-3, with TRBD1 matching over 9 bases. The V gene's germline CDR1 is SGHDT and CDR2 YYEEEE. The CDR3 is 15 residues long. Trimming at V came to 0 bases and at J to 2 bases, leaving 1 base not matched to a gene. The CDR3 sequence: CASSLDRGLTDTQYF. CDR3 nucleotide sequence: TGTGCCAGCAGCTTGGACAGGGGGCTCACAGATACGCAGTATTTT.

This clone has just one count. V and J are TRBV6-4 and TRBJ1-4, with unresolved D. The CDR3 runs 16 residues. Germline lookup yields CDR1 MRHNA and CDR2 SNTAGT. Between the trimmed V and J ends, which lost 3 bases and 4 bases, there was a span of 15 bases. Here the CDR3 reads CASSERPQEGNEKLFF. The DNA for the CDR3 is TGTGCCAGCAGTGAACGTCCTCAAGAGGGTAATGAAAAACTGTTTTTT.

This clone has only one observation. The chain links TRBV4-1 to TRBJ2-7; TRBD2 aligns across 8 bases. Trimming took 1 base from V and 1 from J; bases not matched to a gene: 6. Germline V gene lookup returns CDR1 MGHRA and CDR2 YSYEKL. The CDR3 loop spans 16 amino acids. CDR3 coding DNA: TGCGCCAGCAGCCAAGTAGCGGGAACAACGTCCTACGAGCAGTACTTC. Translating it yields CASSQVAGTTSYEQYF.

V gene TRBV4-2 combines with J gene TRBJ2-5; TRBD2 matches 7 bases. Germline loops: CDR1 LGHNA, CDR2 YNFKEQ. The CDR3 totals 20 residues. V was clipped by 2 bases and J by 5 bases; unmatched bases: 23. The chain's CDR3 is CASSQKGFSGGAGRVETQYF. The CDR3 DNA reads TGTGCCAGCAGCCAAAAAGGTTTTAGTGGAGGAGCGGGGCGGGTCGAGACCCAGTACTTC.

Of note for this clone: Mismatch with germline at one junction end may stem from a read error. The V and J genes are TRBV7-9 and TRBJ2-1, with TRBD2 matching over 7 bases. CDR3 length: 16 residues. Germline CDR1 is SEHNR and CDR2 is FQNEAQ (reference sequence). CDR3 sequence reads: CSSTSGTTHSYNEQFF. In DNA, the CDR3 is TGTTCCAGCACCTCCGGGACTACCCACTCCTACAATGAGCAGTTCTTC.

The chain employs TRBV5-6 and TRBJ2-7, with 7 nucleotides matching TRBD2. Trimming cost V 0 bases and J 8 bases; bases outside gene matches: 8. CDR1 SGHDT and CDR2 YYEEEE come from the germline V gene. The CDR3 runs to 14 residues. CDR3: CASSLESGAGKQYF. The CDR3, as DNA: TGTGCCAGCAGCTTGGAGTCCGGAGCGGGGAAGCAGTACTTC.

The chain employs TRBV5-6 and TRBJ2-1; D might be TRBD1 (6 bases). V was clipped by 2 bases and J by 7 bases, with 16 bases between them. The germline V gene encodes CDR1 SGHDT and CDR2 YYEEEE. The CDR3 is made up of 15 amino acids. CDR3: CASSFGSQGWNEQFF. The CDR3 DNA is TGTGCCAGCAGCTTCGGGTCCCAGGGGTGGAATGAGCAGTTCTTC.

DNA for the CDR3: TGTGCCATCAGCGGGGGACAGGGGTTGGATGGCTACACCTTC. Its protein is CAISGGQGLDGYTF. This sequence joins TRBV10-3 and TRBJ1-2, with 10 bases matching TRBD1. The V and J ends lost 6 bases and 6 bases, in that order; junction bases with no gene match: 7. This CDR3 region has 14 residues. Germline CDR1 is ENHRY and CDR2 is SYGVKD.

The chain combines TRBV7-3 with TRBJ1-4; D is unclear. The CDR3 is 11 amino acids. Germline V gives CDR1 SGHTA, CDR2 FQGTGA. V lost 5 bases and J lost 4, with 2 bases in between. The CDR3 reads CASSLNEKLFF. The CDR3 region has the DNA TGTGCCAGCAGCCTTAATGAAAAACTGTTTTTT.

The V gene is TRBV15, the J gene TRBJ1-5, with 9 bases lining up with TRBD1. CDR3 length: 15 amino acids. CDR1 is LNHNV and CDR2 is YYDKDF in the germline V gene (reference sequence). The V and J ends lost 5 bases and 7 bases, in that order; junction bases with no gene match: 9. CDR3 loop: CATSPSTGGRQPQHF. The DNA of the CDR3 is TGTGCCACCAGCCCCTCCACAGGGGGCAGACAGCCCCAGCATTTT.

The rearrangement joins TRBV10-3 to TRBJ1-1, with TRBD1 identical over 7 bases. Germline loops: CDR1 ENHRY, CDR2 SYGVKD. The trim removed 0 bases at V and 4 bases at J, leaving 2 bases unmatched. The CDR3 has 14 amino acids. The CDR3 sequence: CAISESNRGTEAFF. The CDR3 DNA reads TGTGCCATCAGTGAGTCTAACAGGGGCACTGAAGCTTTCTTT.

Comment on this clone: The junction and the germline gene differ at one end; a read error may be behind it. This chain connects TRBV27 to TRBJ1-4; D is unresolved. The length of the CDR3 is 13 residues. Germline values: CDR1 MNHEY, CDR2 SMNVEV (reference sequence). The chain's CDR3 is CASSSRTTEKLFF. CDR3 bases: TGTGCCAGCAGTTCTCGGACTACTGAAAAACTGTTTTTT.

This sequence joins TRBV5-4 and TRBJ2-4; 9 bases line up with TRBD1. V lost 4 bases, J lost 3 bases, and 8 bases stayed unmatched. Germline CDR1 SGHNT, CDR2 YYREEE (reference sequence). This CDR3 is built from 16 residues. The CDR3 is CASSQYRGHDKNIQYF. The CDR3 DNA follows: TGTGCCAGCAGCCAATACAGGGGGCACGACAAAAACATTCAGTACTTC.

In its sample, this clone was seen a few times. V is TRBV7-6 and J is TRBJ2-5; D possibly corresponds to TRBD2 (5 bases). CDR3 length: 15 residues. V was clipped by 1 base and J by 1 base, with 10 bases between them. CDR1 is SGHVS and CDR2 is FNYEAQ in the germline V gene. The CDR3 sequence is CASSLVRAGQETQYF. CDR3 DNA sequence: TGTGCCAGCAGCTTAGTTCGGGCGGGCCAAGAGACCCAGTACTTC.

The chain recombines TRBV9 with TRBJ2-5; 13 bases are shared with TRBD2. CDR1 is SGDLS and CDR2 is YYNGEE in the germline V gene. With 7 bases clipped from V and 4 bases from J, the junction kept 7 bases outside the gene matches. This CDR3 spans 15 amino acids. CDR3 coding DNA: TGTGCCAGCGGCGCAGGACTAGCGGGAGTAGAGACCCAGTACTTC. Translated: CASGAGLAGVETQYF.

The gene calls are TRBV28 and TRBJ1-3; D possibly corresponds to TRBD1 (6 bases). This CDR3 spans 20 amino acids. Trimming took off 0 bases at V and 0 bases at J, with 21 bases between the two ends. From germline, CDR1 is MDHEN and CDR2 SYDVKM. The CDR3 nucleotides are TGTGCCAGCAGTTTATGGGCGGGGGCAGGGAGAAGCCCCTCTGGAAACACCATATATTTT. Protein: CASSLWAGAGRSPSGNTIYF.

CDR3 sequence: CSAYVPYEQYF. DNA of the CDR3: TGCAGTGCTTATGTCCCGTACGAGCAGTACTTC. V is TRBV20-1 and J is TRBJ2-7; D is undetermined. The V and J ends lost 5 bases and 4 bases respectively, with 9 bases between them. CDR1 is DFQATT, CDR2 SNEGSKA, per germline (reference sequence). CDR3 size: 11 residues.

The chain recombines TRBV6-1 with TRBJ2-7; D possibly corresponds to TRBD2 (6 bases). Germline V CDR1 and CDR2: MNHNS, SASEGT. This CDR3 spans 13 amino acids. Trimming pared 7 bases from V and 6 bases from J, leaving 16 bases between. This chain's CDR3 is CASNTIVGGEQYF. The DNA of the CDR3 is TGTGCCAGCAATACCATTGTGGGGGGCGAGCAGTACTTC.

The V and J genes are TRBV5-6 and TRBJ1-5; D not resolved. Between the trimmed V and J ends, which lost 4 bases and 7 bases, there was a span of 12 bases. CDR1 is SGHDT and CDR2 is YYEEEE in the germline V gene. This CDR3 spans 13 amino acids. The CDR3 bases are TGTGCCAGCAGCATGAGCCCCCAACAGCCCCAGCATTTT. Protein sequence: CASSMSPQQPQHF. The whole variable domain, filled in from reference TRBV5-6 and TRBJ1-5, reads DAGVTQSPTHLIKTRGQQVTLRCSPKSGHDTVSWYQQALGQGPQFIFQYYEEEERQRGNFPDRFSGHQFPNYSSELNVNALLLGDSALYLCASSMSPQQPQHFGDGTRLSIL.